This section outlines one T cell receptor beta chain sequence together with its context. The count of this clone is one. There is no known antigen for this receptor. Per-base qualities were not stored, and no clone one base away is much larger. These data come from a study of beta chain features in type 1 diabetes (dated 2018 in TCRdb). Describing the broader study: No differences in mean age, gender distribution, total cell number or subset yield were found between patients and healthy donors. Whereas all 30 or so donors provided naive and central memory subsets, regulatory and stem cell-like memory subsets were isolated from just 8 patients and roughly 8 healthy donors. The study compared the TCRB repertoires of sorted circulating CD4+ T cell subsets in recently diagnosed type 1 diabetes patients with those in matched healthy donors. A total of roughly 100 million sorted cells were examined across all samples, and a strong correlation was observed between cell number per subset and RNA yield.

There are 12 amino acids in the CDR3, from cysteine to phenylalanine inclusive. Of the read, only the CDR3 DNA is kept; its 36 bases are in frame from base 1. Reading the germline V gene gives CDR1 SQVTM and CDR2 ANQGSEA. The study at large found these results: In all four CD4+ subsets, TCRB CDR3 length was moderately but significantly shorter in type 1 diabetes patients. The naive, central memory and regulatory TCRB repertoires appeared to resemble one another more closely among patients than among healthy donors. Shorter templates might have been favored by PCR, but patient and control samples were amplified and corrected together, so both groups would have been affected equally by any skew. At VDJ recombination sites, patients with type 1 diabetes made fewer insertions and deleted more nucleotides, a pattern implying thymic rearrangement abnormalities. HLA sub-analyses involved small numbers of individuals, so any influence of HLA type on TCRB rearrangement remained unresolved. Because cDNA rather than genomic DNA was sequenced, highly expressing activated cells could have been over-represented, although no difference in activation and CD3 levels was found between groups.

Each donor gave one peripheral blood draw, averaging approximately 110 mL, which was collected into heparinised tubes. Naive, central memory, regulatory and stem cell-like memory CD4+ T cells were sorted on a BD FACSAria II using a panel including CD45RO, CCR7, CD25, CD127, CD95 and CD27. A purity above 98% was achieved for all sorted populations. Right away, PBMCs were isolated by Lymphoprep density gradient centrifugation and were stained directly, with no culture step. So that batch effects would be minimized, each experiment stained and sorted samples in pairs, pairing one healthy donor with one patient. The High Capacity cDNA Reverse Transcription Kit was used to reverse transcribe all of the isolated RNA, meaning that expressed TCRB transcripts were what got sequenced. Deep immunoSEQ sequencing was performed on naive, central memory and regulatory T cell samples, with an average of around 3.5 million total reads per sample. After sorted cells were lysed in RLT buffer, RNA was extracted with DNase-treated RNeasy Micro or Mini kits, with the choice depending on cell number. Each cell subset was processed separately to prevent cross-contamination, with patient and healthy donor samples processed together. The immunoSEQ multiplex PCR was used to amplify TCRB sequences from cDNA, yielding 87-bp fragments that span the CDR3 region. The amplicons were sequenced using the Illumina HiSeq platform. Concerning the study's data processing: PCR bias was computationally corrected using synthetic template baselines, reads within Hamming distance 2 were collapsed, and singletons that could not be merged were discarded. By aligning reads against IMGT, V, D and J genes, CDR3 length, and insertions or deletions at six rearrangement sites were assigned. Clonotype counts were normalized to sorted cell number within each subset before computing true diversity and Gini coefficients with the tcR R package. Repertoire sharing was quantified using the overlap coefficient calculated on TCRB nucleotide sequences. Out-of-frame TCRB sequences from naive cells were analyzed as a proxy for the pre-selection repertoire. TCRdb's version of the immuneACCESS table is confined to in-frame rearrangements and falls short of the full clone set. An unresolved V gene accounts for under half of the shortfall where checked; the remainder is of unknown origin. V, J and clone size derive from that table, while D and trimming were established from the DNA sequence. Recorded for this sample are 450,000 to 550,000 clones; roughly 30% of them occurred a single time. The ten largest clones capture about 0.065% of the sample.

The chain joins TRBV29-1 to TRBJ2-7, and possibly TRBD2, on 7 matching bases. This receptor was identified in a man between 18 and 29 years old in good health. The sequenced material came from naive CD4+ T cells from blood. The meaning of the sample's cell subset or site label: true naive CD4+ T cells. In nucleotides, the sequence is TGCAGTGCGGGGGCGGATACGTACGAGCAGTACTTC. This encodes CSAGADTYEQYF.